Each of the 11 T cell receptor beta chains below was sequenced from the same sample in a study of shared clonotypes between healthy human individuals. Positively selected for CCR7, the CD45RO-negative cells used as naive CD8 cells excluded terminally differentiated effector memory CD45RA+ cells. Libraries were prepared by immunoSEQ multiplex PCR; TCRdb keeps only in-frame clonotypes and omits some of them. This table holds approximately 600,000 clones, approximately 96% found once. Sample: naive CD8+ T cells sorted from blood. All receptors derive from a woman under 40 in good health.

The gene calls are TRBV15 and TRBJ1-5; D might be TRBD1 (6 bases). The CDR3 is 15 amino acids. Germline V lookup: CDR1 LNHNV, CDR2 YYDKDF (reference sequence). Trimming removed 2 bases at V and 3 bases at J, with 11 bases between. The CDR3 bases are TGTGCCACCAGCAGACAAACAGGGAACAATCAGCCCCAGCATTTT. Encoded protein: CATSRQTGNNQPQHF.

The chain combines TRBV7-8 with TRBJ2-5; TRBD2 aligns across 12 bases. This CDR3 comprises 17 residues. Germline CDR1 is SGHVS and CDR2 is FQNEAQ. The trim removed 5 bases at V and 4 bases at J, leaving 11 bases unmatched. CDR3 DNA: TGTGCCAGCAGCGCGCGACTAGCGGGAGTAGTAGGAGAGACCCAGTACTTC. Protein sequence: CASSARLAGVVGETQYF. Combining the CDR3 with reference TRBV7-8 and TRBJ2-5 gives the whole variable domain GAGVSQSPRYKVAKRGQDVALRCDPISGHVSLFWYQQALGQGPEFLTYFQNEAQLDKSGLPSDRFFAERPEGSVSTLKIQRTQQEDSAVYLCASSARLAGVVGETQYFGPGTRLLVL.

Regarding this clone: The same CDR3 arises from other DNA sequences in this sample as well. The gene calls are TRBV5-6 and TRBJ1-1; possible D gene TRBD1, 6 bases. The CDR3 extends over 12 amino acids. The V end lost 4 bases, the J end lost 5 bases, and 9 bases lay between the germline ends. Germline values: CDR1 SGHDT, CDR2 YYEEEE. The CDR3 sequence: CASSQGPTEAFF. For the CDR3, the DNA is TGTGCCAGCAGCCAGGGGCCAACTGAAGCTTTCTTT.

The chain has TRBV28 and TRBJ2-7; perhaps TRBD2 as D (6 bases). V was shortened by 4 bases and J by 0 bases, with 16 bases between the two germline ends. Germline V gene sequence: CDR1 MDHEN, CDR2 SYDVKM. The CDR3 sequence is 16 residues long. The CDR3 bases are TGTGCCAGCAGTTCCGCTACCCGGGAGTCCTCCTACGAGCAGTACTTC. Its translation is CASSSATRESSYEQYF.

V is TRBV19 and J is TRBJ1-3; no clear D. The CDR3 runs to 14 residues. The V and J ends lost 6 bases and 3 bases respectively, with 12 bases between them. Germline CDR1 LNHDA, CDR2 SQIVND (reference sequence). Here the CDR3 reads CASSPGLFGNTIYF. The CDR3 coding sequence is TGTGCCAGTAGCCCCGGACTCTTTGGAAACACCATATATTTT.

This chain joins TRBV2 and TRBJ2-3; no clear D. From germline, CDR1 is SNHLY and CDR2 FYNNEI. Trimming removed 6 bases at V and 0 bases at J, with 13 bases between. CDR3 length equals 15 residues. CDR3 loop: CASRRAGYSTDTQYF. DNA of the CDR3: TGTGCCAGCAGAAGGGCCGGGTATAGCACAGATACGCAGTATTTT.

The chain employs TRBV6-1 and TRBJ2-1; 8 bases match TRBD1. The trim removed 9 bases at V and 6 bases at J, leaving 4 bases unmatched. The CDR3 spans 12 residues. Germline CDR1 and CDR2: MNHNS and SASEGT. In nucleotides, the CDR3 is TGTGCCAGTGTAACAGGGGGCAATGAGCAGTTCTTC. It is translated as CASVTGGNEQFF.

The J gene is TRBJ1-1, the V gene TRBV9, with D possibly matching TRBD1 (6 bases). V was shortened by 3 bases and J by 7 bases, with 13 bases between the two germline ends. There are 13 residues in the CDR3. Per germline, CDR1 SGDLS and CDR2 YYNGEE. The CDR3 protein is CASSGKDSLEAFF. The CDR3 DNA reads TGTGCCAGCAGCGGGAAGGACAGCCTTGAAGCTTTCTTT.

V and J are TRBV6-1 and TRBJ1-5, with unresolved D. The germline CDR1 and CDR2 sequences are MNHNS and SASEGT. This CDR3 region has 13 residues. V gave up 2 bases and J gave up 7 bases, with 9 bases separating them. CDR3 bases: TGTGCCAGCAGTGAATGGTCTGGCCAGCCCCAGCATTTT. It yields the protein CASSEWSGQPQHF.

This rearrangement joins TRBV28 to TRBJ1-1; no definite D call. V shed 6 bases and J shed 7 bases, with 15 bases lying between them. Germline V gives CDR1 MDHEN, CDR2 SYDVKM. CDR3 length equals 13 residues. The CDR3 nucleotides are TGTGCCAGCAGCCCTGTGGGGTTAAGTGAAGCTTTCTTT. Amino acid sequence: CASSPVGLSEAFF.

This rearrangement joins TRBV6-5 to TRBJ1-2, with 11 bases lining up with TRBD1. In germline, CDR1 is MNHEY, CDR2 SVGAGI. There are 14 residues in the CDR3. V trimming: 8 bases; J trimming: 7 bases; junction bases outside the gene matches: 9. CDR3 amino acids: CASSAGQGARGYTF. DNA for the CDR3: TGTGCCAGCTCAGCCGGACAGGGGGCGCGTGGCTACACCTTC.